The 21 T cell receptor beta chains below all came from one sample that was sequenced in a study of blood T cell repertoires in COVID-19. TCRdb's table, derived via immunoSEQ multiplex PCR, lists solely in-frame clones and lacks some. This sample has about 250,000 clones; over 80% occur once, and the top ten carry under 2.5%. The sample was PBMCs or T cells enriched from blood (not recorded which). The receptors derive from a woman under 30 who had recovered from COVID-19.

The rearrangement uses TRBV27 and TRBJ1-2; D ambiguous. The CDR3 contains 15 residues. Germline values: CDR1 MNHEY, CDR2 SMNVEV (reference sequence). Trimming shortened V by 5 bases and J by 0 bases, and 13 bases separated the two germline ends. The CDR3, as DNA: TGTGCCAGCAGTGCAAGACCTCTAGCTAACTATGGCTACACCTTC. Protein: CASSARPLANYGYTF.

The chain is built from TRBV28 and TRBJ2-1, with a weak D call TRBD2 (6 bases). This CDR3 spans 16 amino acids. V lost 4 bases, J lost 3 bases, and 16 bases lay in between. Germline V gene lookup returns CDR1 MDHEN and CDR2 SYDVKM. The CDR3 sequence is CASSSLTGGIYNEQFF. CDR3 nucleotide sequence: TGTGCCAGCAGTTCCCTTACTGGCGGGATCTACAATGAGCAGTTCTTC.

The chain joins TRBV11-3 to TRBJ2-5, with 11 bases that match TRBD2. The CDR3 runs 16 residues. V lost 5 bases, J lost 3 bases, and 8 bases stayed unmatched. Germline V gene data show CDR1 as SGHNT and CDR2 as YENEEA. Written as DNA, the CDR3 is TGTGCCAGCAGCAGAACTAGCGGGAGAATCAAAGAGACCCAGTACTTC. It translates to CASSRTSGRIKETQYF.

This chain links TRBV28 with TRBJ2-1; tentatively, D is TRBD1 (6 bases). This CDR3 contains 17 residues. Trimming removed 3 bases at V and 8 bases at J, with 23 bases between. CDR1 is MDHEN and CDR2 is SYDVKM in the germline V gene. In DNA, the CDR3 is TGTGCCAGCAGTTTCGGTGTCAGGGGCTCTGGCGGCGATGAGCAGTTCTTC. It codes for CASSFGVRGSGGDEQFF. The complete variable domain, with remaining parts taken from reference TRBV28 and TRBJ2-1, reads DVKVTQSSRYLVKRTGEKVFLECVQDMDHENMFWYRQDPGLGLRLIYFSYDVKMKEKGDIPEGYSVSREKKERFSLILESASTNQTSMYLCASSFGVRGSGGDEQFFGPGTRLTVL.

In this sample, this clone turned up a few times. The chain recombines TRBV7-9 with TRBJ1-1; 11 bases map to TRBD1. Germline CDR1 is SEHNR and CDR2 is FQNEAQ (reference sequence). This CDR3 has 17 amino acids. J was trimmed by 5 bases and V by 4 bases; bases with no gene match: 12. CDR3 residues: CASSSGTGGFIGTEAFF. The CDR3 DNA reads as TGTGCCAGCAGCTCAGGGACAGGGGGTTTTATCGGGACTGAAGCTTTCTTT.

The rearrangement joins TRBV5-1 to TRBJ2-2; the D gene is possibly TRBD1 (6 bases). Trimming left V 3 bases short and J 4 bases short, with 13 bases between. This CDR3 has 15 amino acids. Germline loops: CDR1 SGHRS, CDR2 YFSETQ. This chain's CDR3 is CASSYLQGSTGELFF. As DNA, the CDR3 is TGCGCCAGCAGCTACTTACAGGGTTCCACCGGGGAGCTGTTTTTT.

This chain links TRBV6-2 or TRBV6-3 with TRBJ1-5, with a weak D call TRBD1 (6 bases). V was cut by 6 bases and J by 3 bases, with 12 bases left in between. Germline lookup yields CDR1 MNHEY and CDR2 SVGEGT. The CDR3 is 14 amino acids. CDR3: CASSTGFDNQPQHF. The DNA for the CDR3 is TGTGCCAGCAGCACAGGGTTCGACAATCAGCCCCAGCATTTT.

A few counts support this clone. V usage is TRBV7-8 and J usage is TRBJ2-7; perhaps TRBD2 as D (5 bases). This CDR3 comprises 15 residues. V shed 5 bases and J shed 2 bases, with 16 bases lying between them. Germline lookup yields CDR1 SGHVS and CDR2 FQNEAQ. The DNA of the CDR3 is TGTGCCAGCAGCACAAGGGAGACGACCACCTACGAGCAGTACTTC. It encodes CASSTRETTTYEQYF.

The chain couples TRBV5-4 to TRBJ2-2; 9 bases are a match to TRBD1. The CDR3 consists of 17 residues. CDR1 is SGHNT, CDR2 YYREEE, per germline (reference sequence). V gave up 0 bases and J gave up 5 bases; unmatched junction bases: 8. Written as DNA, the CDR3 is TGTGCCAGCAGCTTGGGGGCGGGGACAGGGTGGACCGGGGAGCTGTTTTTT. It translates to CASSLGAGTGWTGELFF.

This chain links TRBV5-1 with TRBJ1-5, with D hard to call. Trimming left V 4 bases short and J 5 bases short, with 10 bases between. The CDR3 covers 13 residues. Germline CDR1 and CDR2: SGHRS and YFSETQ. CDR3 protein: CASSLSADQPQHF. The DNA of the CDR3 is TGCGCCAGCAGCCTCTCGGCGGATCAGCCCCAGCATTTT.

This chain joins TRBV19 and TRBJ2-1; a weak D match, TRBD1 (6 bases). Germline V CDR1 and CDR2: LNHDA, SQIVND (reference sequence). V lost 2 bases and J 4 bases, leaving 9 bases between the germline ends. The CDR3 has 14 amino acids. The CDR3 region is CASSISTGYNEQFF. In nucleotides, the CDR3 is TGTGCCAGTAGTATATCGACAGGTTACAATGAGCAGTTCTTC.

The V call is TRBV5-4, the J call TRBJ1-6; 7 bases are shared with TRBD1. Germline CDR1 reads SGHNT; CDR2 reads YYREEE (reference sequence). Unmatched junction bases numbered 8, after V lost 0 bases and J lost 8 bases. The length of the CDR3 is 16 residues. Here the CDR3 reads CASSLGQGRLDSPLHF. DNA of the CDR3: TGTGCCAGCAGCTTGGGACAGGGCAGACTCGATTCACCCCTCCACTTT.

Here the CDR3 DNA reads TGTGCCAGCAGTGACAGGGGCAGCTCTAACTATGGCTACACCTTC. It specifies CASSDRGSSNYGYTF. The rearrangement links TRBV5-4 to TRBJ1-2, with TRBD1 matching over 8 bases. The CDR3 has 15 amino acids. The J segment lost 0 bases and the V segment lost 5 bases, leaving 6 bases of the junction unmatched. CDR1 is SGHNT, CDR2 YYREEE, per germline (reference sequence). Complete variable domain (other parts from reference TRBV5-4 and TRBJ1-2): ETGVTQSPTHLIKTRGQQVTLRCSSQSGHNTVSWYQQALGQGPQFIFQYYREEENGRGNFPPRFSGLQFPNYSSELNVNALELDDSALYLCASSDRGSSNYGYTFGSGTRLTVV.

The V gene is TRBV5-5, the J gene TRBJ2-7; tentative D call: TRBD2 (5 bases). CDR3 length: 14 residues. Deletions cut 4 bases from V and 3 bases from J, with 14 bases between. Per the germline V gene, CDR1 is SGHKS and CDR2 is YYEKEE (reference sequence). The CDR3: CASSTAASRYEQYF. The CDR3 DNA follows: TGTGCCAGCAGCACAGCCGCTAGCCGCTACGAGCAGTACTTC.

The chain has TRBV15 and TRBJ1-3; D may be TRBD1 (5 bases). Trimming removed 0 bases from V and 0 bases from J, with 12 bases in between. CDR3 length: 17 residues. CDR1 is LNHNV, CDR2 YYDKDF, per germline (reference sequence). The CDR3 nucleotides are TGTGCCACCAGCAGAGACGGGACTGTGAGCTCTGGAAACACCATATATTTT. Translation: CATSRDGTVSSGNTIYF.

The chain employs TRBV5-8 and TRBJ1-2; no clear D gene. V was shortened by 2 bases and J by 8 bases, with 10 bases between the two germline ends. This CDR3 spans 12 amino acids. Germline V lookup: CDR1 SGHTS, CDR2 YDEGEE. This CDR3 reads CASSFGRQGYTF. The CDR3 nucleotides read TGTGCCAGCAGCTTCGGGAGGCAGGGCTACACCTTC.

This clone was seen only once. The J gene is TRBJ1-5, the V gene TRBV7-9; the D is unclear. V lost 1 base to trimming and J lost 5 bases, with 9 bases between them. The CDR3 is 14 residues long. Germline V lookup: CDR1 SEHNR, CDR2 FQNEAQ (reference sequence). The CDR3 nucleotides are TGTGCCAGCAGCTTAGGAGGCCCCCATCAGCCCCAGCATTTT. Translation gives CASSLGGPHQPQHF.

The chain employs TRBV5-4 and TRBJ2-7; 11 positions match TRBD2. Germline CDR1 reads SGHNT; CDR2 reads YYREEE (reference sequence). V lost 4 bases to trimming and J lost 7 bases; unmatched junction nucleotides: 10. This CDR3 is 15 amino acids long. The CDR3 region is CASSVGTSGLREQYF. CDR3 in DNA: TGTGCCAGCAGCGTCGGGACTAGCGGTCTACGGGAGCAGTACTTC. The whole variable domain, filled in from reference TRBV5-4 and TRBJ2-7, reads ETGVTQSPTHLIKTRGQQVTLRCSSQSGHNTVSWYQQALGQGPQFIFQYYREEENGRGNFPPRFSGLQFPNYSSELNVNALELDDSALYLCASSVGTSGLREQYFGPGTRLTVT.

This sequence joins TRBV28 and TRBJ2-1, with 9 bases lining up with TRBD2. The V gene's germline CDR1 is MDHEN and CDR2 SYDVKM. Losses at the gene ends were 3 bases for V and 5 bases for J; bases not matched to a gene: 5. The CDR3 extends over 15 amino acids. The CDR3, as DNA: TGTGCCAGCAGTTTCCTCTCTAGCGGGAACAATGAGCAGTTCTTC. Translated, it gives CASSFLSSGNNEQFF.

The chain employs TRBV4-3 and TRBJ1-6; D uncertain. CDR1 is LGHNA and CDR2 is YSLEER in the germline V gene. The CDR3 runs 14 residues. V lost 3 bases and J lost 9, with 12 bases in between. Here the CDR3 reads CASSQGREVSPLHF. CDR3 nucleotide sequence: TGCGCCAGCAGCCAGGGAAGGGAGGTTTCACCCCTCCACTTT.

The chain is built from TRBV5-4 and TRBJ2-7; 13 bases line up with TRBD2. The CDR3 consists of 13 residues. V shed 7 bases, J shed 6 bases, and the junction held 4 bases outside the gene matches. Germline CDR1 SGHNT, CDR2 YYREEE (reference sequence). CDR3 amino acids: CASGLAGAVEQYF. CDR3 coding DNA: TGTGCCAGCGGACTAGCGGGAGCTGTCGAGCAGTACTTC.